Reported below is one T cell receptor (beta chain). This sample was included in a study of technical replicates of blood from a few donors. The method was immunoSEQ multiplex PCR; TCRdb's version includes in-frame clones alone and lacks a portion of them. The sample shows over 50,000 clones, around 97% of them seen only once. CDR1 is LGHNA, CDR2 YNFKEQ, per germline. V shed 0 bases and J 4 bases; nucleotides not matched to a gene: 9. The CDR3 has 16 residues. The source is a human donor in good health. Sequenced sample: T cells isolated from PBMCs. The V gene is TRBV4-2, the J gene TRBJ2-7; the match to TRBD2 covers 7 bases. The CDR3 protein is CASSQEAGEITYEQYF. As DNA, the CDR3 is TGTGCCAGCAGCCAAGAGGCGGGAGAAATCACATACGAGCAGTACTTC.